This is a list of T cell receptor beta chains from one sample in a study of neurological immune-mediated disorders. TCRdb re-derived calls from the 5' RACE reads in MiXCR, one entry per CDR3 protein. Counted here are 45,000 to 55,000 distinct CDR3 sequences, around a tenth occurring once; the ten biggest clones make up less than 25%. Input material: PBMCs. All receptors come from a woman aged 40 to 50 with HTLV-1-associated myelopathy (HAM/TSP). The CDR3 runs from the conserved cysteine through the conserved F or W. Fields, in order: clone size, J gene, V gene, D gene, CDR3 protein, CDR3 DNA. D genes are given only for firm matches. Clone size is given as how often the clone was seen (once, few, many) or a class if it is expanded.

size: many
J: TRBJ2-3
V: TRBV20-1
D: NA
CDR3: CSARDLVVRDTQYF
DNA: TGCAGTGCTAGAGATTTAGTAGTTAGAGATACGCAGTATTTT

size: many
J: TRBJ2-1
V: TRBV9
D: TRBD2
CDR3: CASSVQAGGRNEQFF
DNA: TGTGCCAGCAGCGTCCAAGCGGGGGGGCGCAATGAGCAGTTCTTC

size: medium-sized
J: TRBJ1-2
V: TRBV12-3/TRBV12-4
D: NA
CDR3: CASSFSGDGYTF
DNA: TGTGCCAGCAGTTTTAGTGGGGATGGCTACACCTTC

size: many
J: TRBJ1-4
V: TRBV12-3/TRBV12-4
D: NA
CDR3: CASSLNRDEKLFF
DNA: TGTGCCAGCAGTTTAAACAGAGACGAAAAACTGTTTTTT

size: many
J: TRBJ2-7
V: TRBV3-1
D: NA
CDR3: CASSQVLWGDSSHEQYF
DNA: TGTGCCAGCAGCCAAGTTCTTTGGGGAGACAGTAGCCACGAGCAGTACTTC

size: few
J: TRBJ1-4
V: TRBV4-1
D: NA
CDR3: CASSQGTATTNEKLFF
DNA: TGCGCCAGCAGCCAAGGGACAGCCACAACTAATGAAAAACTGTTTTTT

size: many
J: TRBJ2-3
V: TRBV11-2
D: NA
CDR3: CASSLDGLVSDTQYF
DNA: TGTGCCAGCAGCTTAGATGGGCTAGTCTCAGATACGCAGTATTTT

size: many
J: TRBJ2-7
V: TRBV29-1
D: NA
CDR3: CSVGRNSDEQYF
DNA: TGCAGCGTTGGCCGGAATTCGGACGAGCAGTACTTC

size: many
J: TRBJ2-3
V: TRBV6-5
D: NA
CDR3: CASSYGDRILGDTQYF
DNA: TGTGCCAGCAGTTACGGCGACCGGATATTGGGAGATACGCAGTATTTT

size: many
J: TRBJ2-7
V: TRBV7-6
D: TRBD1
CDR3: CASSPPPPGQGREQYF
DNA: TGTGCCAGCAGCCCCCCGCCCCCGGGACAGGGCAGAGAGCAGTACTTC

size: many
J: TRBJ2-7
V: TRBV2
D: TRBD1
CDR3: CASSDGTGYSYEQYF
DNA: TGTGCCAGCAGTGATGGGACAGGTTACTCCTACGAGCAGTACTTC

size: many
J: TRBJ1-4
V: TRBV12-3/TRBV12-4
D: NA
CDR3: CASSPGPNEKLFF
DNA: TGTGCCAGCAGTCCAGGTCCGAATGAAAAACTGTTTTTT

size: many
J: TRBJ2-3
V: TRBV6-1
D: NA
CDR3: CASNPTRADTQYF
DNA: TGTGCCAGCAACCCAACTAGGGCAGATACGCAGTATTTT

size: many
J: TRBJ2-5
V: TRBV5-1
D: NA
CDR3: CASSAGTFPETQYF
DNA: TGCGCCAGCAGCGCCGGGACATTCCCCGAGACCCAGTACTTC

size: many
J: TRBJ2-7
V: TRBV5-1
D: TRBD1
CDR3: CASSLKTGHPSYEQYF
DNA: TGCGCCAGCAGCCTCAAGACAGGGCATCCATCCTACGAGCAGTACTTC

size: many
J: TRBJ2-7
V: TRBV12-3/TRBV12-4
D: TRBD1
CDR3: CASSSDRVAYEQYF
DNA: TGTGCCAGCAGTTCAGACAGGGTTGCCTACGAGCAGTACTTC

size: many
J: TRBJ2-3
V: TRBV7-9
D: NA
CDR3: CASSYGGAIDTQYF
DNA: TGTGCCAGCAGCTATGGCGGAGCAATTGATACGCAGTATTTT

size: many
J: TRBJ1-2
V: TRBV11-2
D: NA
CDR3: CASSWPPTLRARGYGYTF
DNA: TGTGCCAGCAGCTGGCCCCCAACGTTGCGGGCAAGGGGCTATGGCTACACCTTC

size: many
J: TRBJ1-2
V: TRBV6-1
D: NA
CDR3: CASSQRYGYTF
DNA: TGTGCCAGCAGCCAGCGCTATGGCTACACCTTC

size: many
J: TRBJ1-1
V: TRBV28
D: NA
CDR3: CASSFQGTGNTEAFF
DNA: TGTGCCAGCAGTTTCCAGGGGACCGGGAACACTGAAGCTTTCTTT

size: many
J: TRBJ1-1
V: TRBV15
D: NA
CDR3: CATSSRAGRTEAFF
DNA: TGTGCCACCAGCAGTCGAGCAGGGCGCACTGAAGCTTTCTTT

size: many
J: TRBJ2-1
V: TRBV7-2
D: NA
CDR3: CASSPRGLSYNEQFF
DNA: TGTGCCAGCAGCCCCCGGGGGCTTTCCTACAATGAGCAGTTCTTC

size: many
J: TRBJ2-7
V: TRBV6-2/TRBV6-3
D: NA
CDR3: CASSEAYEQYF
DNA: TGTGCCAGCAGTGAAGCCTACGAGCAGTACTTC

size: many
J: TRBJ1-1
V: TRBV7-2
D: NA
CDR3: CASSFGTPNTEAFF
DNA: TGTGCCAGCAGCTTCGGGACACCGAACACTGAAGCTTTCTTT

size: many
J: TRBJ1-1
V: TRBV20-1
D: NA
CDR3: CSASTGSSLEAFF
DNA: TGCAGTGCTAGCACGGGCTCTTCCCTTGAAGCTTTCTTT

size: many
J: TRBJ2-3
V: TRBV12-3/TRBV12-4
D: TRBD2
CDR3: CASSFRDYTDTQYF
DNA: TGTGCCAGCAGTTTCCGGGACTACACAGATACGCAGTATTTT

size: few
J: TRBJ2-1
V: TRBV5-1
D: NA
CDR3: CASSLIKGHNEQFF
DNA: TGCGCCAGCAGCTTGATCAAGGGCCACAATGAGCAGTTCTTC